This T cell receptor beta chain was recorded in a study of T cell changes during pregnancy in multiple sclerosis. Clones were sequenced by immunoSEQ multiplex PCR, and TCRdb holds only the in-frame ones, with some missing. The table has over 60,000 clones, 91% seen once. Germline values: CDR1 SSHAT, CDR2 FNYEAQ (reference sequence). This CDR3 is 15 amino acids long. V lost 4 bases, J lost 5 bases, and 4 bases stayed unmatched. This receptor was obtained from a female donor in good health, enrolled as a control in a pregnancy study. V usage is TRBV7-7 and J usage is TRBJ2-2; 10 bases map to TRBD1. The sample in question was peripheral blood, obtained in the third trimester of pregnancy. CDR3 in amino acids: CASSSGTGDTGELFF. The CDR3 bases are TGTGCCAGCAGCTCCGGGACAGGGGATACCGGGGAGCTGTTTTTT.